The rows below give T cell receptor beta chains drawn from one sample of a study of PD-1 blockade in classical Hodgkin lymphoma. The protocol was immunoSEQ multiplex PCR, while the TCRdb copy is restricted to in-frame clones and leaves out a portion. The profile shows more than 20,000 clones, less than 95% of them singletons. The sample taken for sequencing was peripheral blood mononuclear cells (PBMCs). The receptor set was obtained from a human donor with classical Hodgkin lymphoma. Both conserved end residues are part of each CDR3. D genes are given only for firm matches. Rows give clone size only sometimes, using once, few, many, or a class for an expanded clone.

V gene,D gene,J gene,clone size,CDR3 DNA,CDR3 protein
TRBV15,-,TRBJ2-1,-,TGTGCCACCAGCAGAGATCAGGCGGGGATAGCACTCGAGCAGTTCTTC,CATSRDQAGIALEQFF
TRBV5-6,-,TRBJ1-6,-,TGTGCCAGCAGCTTGGGGGGATCACCCCTCCACTTT,CASSLGGSPLHF
TRBV15,-,TRBJ1-1,-,TGTGCCACCAGCAGAGATCGAGGCCCGGGCACTGAAGCTTTCTTT,CATSRDRGPGTEAFF
TRBV5-1,TRBD2,TRBJ2-5,-,TGCGCCAGCAGCTTGGGGAGCGGGGGGGTCTACCAAGAGACCCAGTACTTC,CASSLGSGGVYQETQYF
TRBV9,-,TRBJ1-4,once,TGTGCCAGCAGCGAGACAGGAGGATTGGGTGAAAAACTGTTTTTT,CASSETGGLGEKLFF
TRBV5-5,TRBD2,TRBJ2-2,-,TGTGCCAGCACCGGACTAGCGGCCGAGAACACCGGGGAGCTGTTTTTT,CASTGLAAENTGELFF
TRBV9,-,TRBJ2-3,-,TGTGCCAGCAGCGTAGCCCCAGGGGGCGGGGGGACAGATACGCAGTATTTT,CASSVAPGGGGTDTQYF
TRBV7-3,-,TRBJ2-3,-,TGTGCCAGCAGCCATGGCCCCACGGCGCGGGCACAGGATACGCAGTATTTT,CASSHGPTARAQDTQYF
TRBV12-2,-,TRBJ2-7,-,TGTGCCCCCTGGGGGGGAAGCTACGAGCAGTACTTC,CAPWGGSYEQYF
TRBV5-6,-,TRBJ2-5,-,TGTGCCAGCAGCTTGTCGGGGCATCAAGAGACCCAGTACTTC,CASSLSGHQETQYF
TRBV6-5,-,TRBJ1-2,-,TGTGCCAGCAGCGCGGCGGGGGGGACCTATGGCTACACCTTC,CASSAAGGTYGYTF
TRBV2,-,TRBJ1-4,-,TGTGCCAGCAGTGAAGGGGAGGGGCGCGGGTTTTTT,CASSEGEGRGFF
TRBV11-2,-,TRBJ2-2,-,TGTGCCAGCAGCCTCACGGGACGGTCGGACACCGGGGAGCTGTTTTTT,CASSLTGRSDTGELFF
TRBV27,-,TRBJ1-6,-,TGTGCCAGCAGGAGTATCTATAATTCACCCCTCCACTTT,CASRSIYNSPLHF
TRBV19,-,TRBJ2-6,once,TGTGCCAGTAGCAAACCCTGGGGCAGGGGTGTCTTTGGGGCCAACGTCCTGACTTTC,CASSKPWGRGVFGANVLTF
TRBV10-3,-,TRBJ2-7,few,TGTGCCATCAGTGGCCTGGGGGAGCGTAGGGAGCAGTACTTC,CAISGLGERREQYF
TRBV9,-,TRBJ2-7,-,TGTGCCAGCAGCGTAACAGGGAGGTCATCCTACGAGCAGTACTTC,CASSVTGRSSYEQYF
TRBV18,TRBD2,TRBJ2-3,-,TGTGCCAGCTCAACACTAGCGGGGAGCACAGATACGCAGTATTTT,CASSTLAGSTDTQYF
TRBV2,-,TRBJ1-4,once,TGTGCCAGCAGTTCCGGGACGAGGAATGAAAAACTGTTTTTT,CASSSGTRNEKLFF
TRBV6-1,TRBD1,TRBJ1-2,once,TGTGCCAGCAGTGAAGACCAGGGGGTGGGTTATGGCTACACCTTC,CASSEDQGVGYGYTF
TRBV5-6,-,TRBJ2-1,-,TGTGCCAGCAGCCTAGTTGGGGGGTACAATGAGCAGTTCTTC,CASSLVGGYNEQFF
TRBV7-9,-,TRBJ1-2,few,TGTGCCAGCAGCTTACCAGGGACCTATGGCTACACCTTC,CASSLPGTYGYTF
TRBV9,-,TRBJ1-1,-,TGTGCCAGCAGCCAGTATCTGGGCCAGGGGACTGAAGCTTTCTTT,CASSQYLGQGTEAFF
TRBV10-2,TRBD1,TRBJ1-1,-,TGCGCCAGCAGGACAGGGGGCGGAATCTTGACTGAAGCTTTCTTT,CASRTGGGILTEAFF
TRBV5-6,TRBD1,TRBJ1-4,-,TGTGCCAGCAGGCAAACAGGGGATAATGAAAAACTGTTTTTT,CASRQTGDNEKLFF
TRBV15,-,TRBJ1-3,-,TGTGCCACCAGCAGAGATAGGGGGGGAAGCTTTGGAAACACCATATATTTT,CATSRDRGGSFGNTIYF
TRBV4-3,-,TRBJ2-1,-,TGCGCCAGCAGCCCGGCCCATTCGGGCACTGAGCAGTTCTTC,CASSPAHSGTEQFF
TRBV5-6,-,TRBJ1-3,-,TGTGCCAGCAGCTTGAACAGGCCCCCTAGCTCTGGAAACACCATATATTTT,CASSLNRPPSSGNTIYF
TRBV27,-,TRBJ2-7,-,TGTGCCAGCAGTTTAGGGCCTGGGAGCTCCTACGAGCAGTACTTC,CASSLGPGSSYEQYF
TRBV9,-,TRBJ2-1,-,TGTGCCAGCAGCTCGACCGGGAGTATGTATGAGCTCTCCTACAATGAGCAGTTCTTC,CASSSTGSMYELSYNEQFF
TRBV14,-,TRBJ2-7,-,TGTGCCAGCAGCCAAAGGGGAACGAACGAGCAGTACTTC,CASSQRGTNEQYF
TRBV5-6,-,TRBJ1-4,-,TGTGCCAGCAGCTCACGGGAGACTAATGAAAAACTGTTTTTT,CASSSRETNEKLFF
TRBV7-2,-,TRBJ2-1,-,TGTGCCAGCAGCTTAAACTCAGGGACATACAATGAGCAGTTCTTC,CASSLNSGTYNEQFF
TRBV27,-,TRBJ1-6,-,TGTGCCAGCAGTCCCCGGGGCTCAAATTCACCCCTCCACTTT,CASSPRGSNSPLHF
TRBV19,TRBD1,TRBJ1-6,few,TGTGCCAGTAGTGCAACCCTACGACAGGGGACACCCCTCCACTTT,CASSATLRQGTPLHF
TRBV11-2,-,TRBJ2-7,once,TGTGCCAGCAGCTTAGATTGGCTCTACGAGCAGTACTTC,CASSLDWLYEQYF
TRBV28,TRBD2,TRBJ2-1,once,TGTGCCAGCGGGCCTTGGGGACTAGCGGGGGTAAAGTCCTACAATGAGCAGTTCTTC,CASGPWGLAGVKSYNEQFF
TRBV7-8,-,TRBJ1-2,-,TGTGCCAGCAGCTTAGCGGAGCAGGGTGGCTATGGCTACACCTTC,CASSLAEQGGYGYTF
TRBV18,TRBD1,TRBJ2-5,-,TGTGCCAGCTCACCACGGACAGGGAGAGAGACCCAGTACTTC,CASSPRTGRETQYF
TRBV10-3,TRBD1,TRBJ1-1,-,TGTGCCATCAGGATAGACAGGGGGGGTGGCACTGAAGCTTTCTTT,CAIRIDRGGGTEAFF
TRBV7-9,-,TRBJ2-7,few,TGTGCCAGCAGCTTAGAGGGAAACTCCTACGAGCAGTACTTC,CASSLEGNSYEQYF
TRBV7-8,-,TRBJ1-5,-,TGTGCCAGCAGCACCAGGGGCGGTGCGGGTCAGCCCCAGCATTTT,CASSTRGGAGQPQHF
TRBV2,-,TRBJ2-5,once,TGTGCCAGCAGTGAACATATGGCACAAGAGACCCAGTACTTC,CASSEHMAQETQYF
TRBV4-1,TRBD2,TRBJ2-2,few,TGCGCCAGCCTCGGACTAGCGGGGAGGAACACCGGGGAGCTGTTTTTT,CASLGLAGRNTGELFF
TRBV2,-,TRBJ2-7,-,TGTGCCAGCAGTGTAACACCCTCCTACGAGCAGTACTTC,CASSVTPSYEQYF
TRBV5-1,TRBD2,TRBJ2-5,-,TGCGCCAGCAGCTTGGCTTTCAGCGGGGTCGGCGTCGAGACCCAGTACTTC,CASSLAFSGVGVETQYF
TRBV2,TRBD1,TRBJ1-6,-,TGTGCCAGCAGTGGGACAGGCCTAGAGGTGGATTCACCCCTCCACTTT,CASSGTGLEVDSPLHF
TRBV15,-,TRBJ2-7,-,TGTGCCACCAGCAAGTATTCGGATGTTAACGAGCAGTACTTC,CATSKYSDVNEQYF
TRBV28,-,TRBJ1-2,-,TGTGCCAGCAGTTCCCACTATGGCTACACCTTC,CASSSHYGYTF
TRBV15,-,TRBJ1-1,-,TGTGCCACCAGCAGACCGGGGGTCGACACTGAAGCTTTCTTT,CATSRPGVDTEAFF
TRBV7-9,-,TRBJ1-2,-,TGTGCCAGCTCGCCCATGACAGGATACTATGGCTACACCTTC,CASSPMTGYYGYTF
TRBV5-6,-,TRBJ2-1,-,TGTGCCAGCAGCTTGGGGGGACCTTACAATGAGCAGTTCTTC,CASSLGGPYNEQFF
TRBV4-2,TRBD1,TRBJ1-3,-,TGTGCCGCCGGAGGACAGGCCGACTCTGGAAACACCATATATTTT,CAAGGQADSGNTIYF
TRBV5-1,TRBD1,TRBJ2-7,once,TGCGCCAGCAGCCATGGACAGGGGGCCTACGAGCAGTACTTC,CASSHGQGAYEQYF
TRBV6-5,-,TRBJ1-4,-,TGTGCCAGCAGTTACTCCCCCACCGGACGCTCTGAAAAACTGTTTTTT,CASSYSPTGRSEKLFF